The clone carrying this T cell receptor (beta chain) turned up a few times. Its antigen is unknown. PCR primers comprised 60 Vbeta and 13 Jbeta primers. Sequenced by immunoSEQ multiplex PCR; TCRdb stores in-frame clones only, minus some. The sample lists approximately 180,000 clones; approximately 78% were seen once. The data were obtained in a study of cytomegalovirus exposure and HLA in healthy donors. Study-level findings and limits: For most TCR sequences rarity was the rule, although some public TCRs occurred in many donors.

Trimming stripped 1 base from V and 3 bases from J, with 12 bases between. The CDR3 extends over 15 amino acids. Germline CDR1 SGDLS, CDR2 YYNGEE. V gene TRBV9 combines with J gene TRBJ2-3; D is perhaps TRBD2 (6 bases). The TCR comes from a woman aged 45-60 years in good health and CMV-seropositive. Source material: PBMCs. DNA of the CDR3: TGTGCCAGCAGCGTACGCGGGATCAGGACAGATACGCAGTATTTT. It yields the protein CASSVRGIRTDTQYF.